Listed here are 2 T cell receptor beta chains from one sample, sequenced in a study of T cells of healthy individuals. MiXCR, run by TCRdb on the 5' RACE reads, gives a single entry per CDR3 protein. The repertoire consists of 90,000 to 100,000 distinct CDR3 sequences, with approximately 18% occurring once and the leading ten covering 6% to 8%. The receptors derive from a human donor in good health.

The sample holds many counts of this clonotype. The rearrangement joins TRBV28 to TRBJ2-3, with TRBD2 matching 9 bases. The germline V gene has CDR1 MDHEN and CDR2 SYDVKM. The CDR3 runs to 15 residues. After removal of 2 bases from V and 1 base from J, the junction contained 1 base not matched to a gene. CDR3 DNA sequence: TGTGCCAGCAGTTTAGCGGGAGGGGGCACAGATACGCAGTATTTT. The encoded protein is CASSLAGGGTDTQYF.

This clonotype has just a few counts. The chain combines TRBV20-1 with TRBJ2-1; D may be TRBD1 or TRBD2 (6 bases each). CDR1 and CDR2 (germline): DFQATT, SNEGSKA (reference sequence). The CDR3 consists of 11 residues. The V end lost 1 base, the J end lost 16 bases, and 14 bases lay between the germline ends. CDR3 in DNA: TGCAGTGCTAGAGGTTGGGGGGCACAATTCTTC. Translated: CSARGWGAQFF.